This is a list of T cell receptor beta chains from one sample in a study of CD8 T cells in ankylosing spondylitis. TCRdb re-called the 5' RACE reads through MiXCR, storing one row per CDR3 protein. The sample includes over 200,000 distinct CDR3 sequences, about 18% of them seen just once. The sample was blood, either unsorted or a sorted T cell fraction (not recorded which). The receptors were gathered from a male donor with ankylosing spondylitis. Both conserved end residues are part of each CDR3. A D gene is named only where the DNA matches it firmly. For some rows the clone size is stated as once, few or many, or as a class when expanded; others skip it.

D | J | V | size | CDR3 | DNA
TRBD2 | TRBJ2-3 | TRBV11-2 | few | CASSNEQGGGTDTQYF | TGTGCCAGCAGCAACGAACAGGGCGGGGGGACAGATACGCAGTATTTT
. | TRBJ1-1 | TRBV18 | . | CASSPFPDTEAFF | TGTGCCAGCTCACCCTTCCCGGACACTGAAGCTTTCTTT
. | TRBJ1-1 | TRBV7-3 | once | CASSPLGANEAFF | TGTGCCAGCAGCCCGCTCGGGGCAAATGAAGCTTTCTTT
TRBD2 | TRBJ2-7 | TRBV7-2 | few | CASSSGLASSYEQYF | TGTGCCAGCAGCTCGGGACTAGCCAGCTCCTACGAGCAGTACTTC
. | TRBJ1-1 | TRBV12-3/TRBV12-4 | many | CASSPPGELAFF | TGTGCCAGCAGTCCCCCCGGGGAATTGGCTTTCTTT
TRBD2 | TRBJ2-1 | TRBV7-9 | . | CASSSQLAGRSNEQFF | TGTGCCAGCAGCTCCCAATTAGCGGGAAGGTCCAATGAGCAGTTCTTC
. | TRBJ1-2 | TRBV12-3/TRBV12-4 | few | CASSLHLNYGYTF | TGTGCCAGCAGTTTGCACCTTAACTATGGCTACACCTTC
. | TRBJ2-7 | TRBV29-1 | . | CSVEDQEGEQYF | TGCAGCGTTGAAGATCAGGAAGGCGAGCAGTACTTC
. | TRBJ2-1 | TRBV27 | few | CASSFGGPYNEQFF | TGTGCCAGCAGTTTCGGGGGGCCATACAATGAGCAGTTCTTC
. | TRBJ2-7 | TRBV20-1 | . | CSAVRGDQNEQYF | TGCAGTGCTGTGAGGGGGGATCAAAACGAGCAGTACTTC
. | TRBJ2-7 | TRBV2 | . | CASSEDVHSYEQYF | TGTGCCAGCAGTGAAGACGTACACTCCTACGAGCAGTACTTC
. | TRBJ2-7 | TRBV3-1 | many | CASSQVSYEQYF | TGTGCCAGCAGCCAAGTGAGTTACGAGCAGTACTTC
. | TRBJ2-7 | TRBV20-1 | . | CSAGTVDSYEQYF | TGCAGTGCTGGTACAGTAGACTCCTACGAGCAGTACTTC
. | TRBJ2-1 | TRBV29-1 | few | CSARALGEQFF | TGCAGCGCTCGAGCCCTCGGGGAGCAGTTCTTC
. | TRBJ2-4 | TRBV4-2 | few | CASSQAGQIAKNIQYF | TGTGCCAGCAGCCAAGCAGGCCAGATAGCCAAAAACATTCAGTACTTC
TRBD2 | TRBJ2-2 | TRBV7-9 | few | CASSFVGLAAYTGELFF | TGTGCCAGCAGCTTTGTGGGACTAGCGGCGTACACCGGGGAGCTGTTTTTT
TRBD2 | TRBJ2-5 | TRBV9 | few | CASSVGLAEETQYF | TGTGCCAGCAGCGTCGGACTAGCGGAAGAGACCCAGTACTTC
. | TRBJ1-1 | TRBV29-1 | . | CSVESPVTGPEAFF | TGCAGCGTTGAATCCCCGGTAACAGGGCCTGAAGCTTTCTTT
. | TRBJ1-4 | TRBV12-3/TRBV12-4 | few | CASSFAWTNEKLFF | TGTGCCAGCAGTTTTGCCTGGACTAATGAAAAACTGTTTTTT
. | TRBJ2-1 | TRBV5-1 | . | CASSLAGAAGTPYNEQFF | TGCGCCAGCAGCTTGGCCGGGGCTGCCGGGACTCCTTACAATGAGCAGTTCTTC
. | TRBJ1-1 | TRBV2 | . | CASSDGVRRVNTEAFF | TGTGCCAGCAGTGACGGCGTGCGCAGGGTGAACACTGAAGCTTTCTTT
. | TRBJ2-7 | TRBV4-1 | few | CASSQSRPNEQYF | TGCGCCAGCAGCCAGAGCCGTCCAAACGAGCAGTACTTC
TRBD2 | TRBJ2-1 | TRBV4-3 | . | CASSQDRGRNNEQFF | TGCGCCAGCAGCCAAGACCGCGGGAGAAATAATGAGCAGTTCTTC
. | TRBJ1-2 | TRBV9 | once | CASSVAGDTYGYTF | TGTGCCAGCAGCGTAGCGGGGGATACGTATGGCTACACCTTC
. | TRBJ1-4 | TRBV4-1 | few | CASSQPGTEKLFF | TGCGCCAGCAGCCAACCCGGGACCGAAAAACTGTTTTTT
. | TRBJ1-2 | TRBV4-1 | . | CASSQELGIAVVDGYTF | TGCGCCAGCAGCCAAGAGTTGGGGATAGCCGTTGTCGATGGCTACACCTTC
. | TRBJ2-7 | TRBV6-2/TRBV6-3 | few | CASSQSSPLVHEQYF | TGTGCCAGCAGTCAGAGTTCTCCTCTGGTCCACGAGCAGTACTTC
. | TRBJ2-7 | TRBV24-1 | . | CATEIRKNLYEQYF | TGTGCCACCGAAATCCGAAAAAACCTCTACGAGCAGTACTTC
TRBD1 | TRBJ2-1 | TRBV7-8 | few | CASSRPGTGKSDYNEQFF | TGTGCCAGCAGCCGTCCCGGGACAGGGAAGTCGGACTACAATGAGCAGTTCTTC
. | TRBJ2-1 | TRBV7-9 | . | CASSLRWGNEQFF | TGTGCCAGCAGCTTAAGATGGGGCAATGAGCAGTTCTTC
TRBD1 | TRBJ2-7 | TRBV28 | few | CASSFSLGTAYEQYF | TGTGCCAGCAGTTTCAGTTTGGGGACAGCCTACGAGCAGTACTTC
. | TRBJ2-3 | TRBV20-1 | many | CSAVDLGGDTQYF | TGCAGTGCCGTGGACCTTGGGGGAGATACGCAGTATTTT
TRBD2 | TRBJ2-7 | TRBV5-1 | many | CASSQEGLVYEQYF | TGCGCCAGCAGCCAAGAGGGACTAGTCTATGAGCAGTACTTC
. | TRBJ1-5 | TRBV12-3/TRBV12-4 | many | CASSLLQGDQPQHF | TGTGCCAGCAGTTTACTCCAGGGAGATCAGCCCCAGCATTTT
TRBD1 | TRBJ2-7 | TRBV7-9 | few | CASSRTTGGEIYEQYF | TGTGCCAGCAGCCGAACAACAGGGGGCGAGATCTACGAGCAGTACTTC
. | TRBJ2-7 | TRBV7-2 | . | CASSGLPSYEQYF | TGTGCCAGCAGCGGCCTCCCGAGCTACGAGCAGTACTTC
. | TRBJ1-1 | TRBV4-3 | few | CASSQIPTGGNTEAFF | TGCGCCAGCAGCCAAATACCAACGGGGGGGAACACTGAAGCTTTCTTT
. | TRBJ1-6 | TRBV7-9 | few | CASSPPGLNSPLHF | TGTGCCAGCAGCCCACCCGGACTTAATTCACCCCTCCACTTT
. | TRBJ1-4 | TRBV28 | few | CASSSGKENEKLFF | TGTGCCAGCAGTTCAGGGAAGGAAAATGAAAAACTGTTTTTT
. | TRBJ2-3 | TRBV28 | few | CASSRRGHDTQYF | TGTGCCAGCAGCCGGCGCGGACATGATACGCAGTATTTT